A selection of T cell receptor beta chains follows, all from one sample in a study of cytomegalovirus exposure and HLA in healthy donors. Only in-frame clones appear in the TCRdb table, and some are missing; sequencing was by immunoSEQ multiplex PCR. The table records about 130,000 clones, 80% to 90% of them present only once. Source material: PBMCs. The receptors were sampled from a woman in her late teens or twenties in good health and CMV-seropositive. CDR3s include the opening cysteine and the closing phenylalanine or tryptophan. The D gene is left open where the match is weak. Clone size is shown for a subset of rows, as once, few, many or a class of expanded clone.

TRBD1,-,TRBJ2-5,TRBV2,14,TGTGCCAGCCTCGGACAGGTTGGGCAAGAGACCCAGTACTTC,CASLGQVGQETQYF
-,-,TRBJ2-7,TRBV28,13,TGTGCCACCGCGACAGTTCTCTCCTACGAGCAGTACTTC,CATATVLSYEQYF
TRBD1,-,TRBJ1-2,TRBV6-5,12,TGTGCCAGCAGGGGACAGGGTAGCGGCTACACCTTC,CASRGQGSGYTF
-,-,TRBJ2-5,TRBV7-9,13,TGTGCCAGCAGCTTACCCAGTGAAGAGACCCAGTACTTC,CASSLPSEETQYF
TRBD1,-,TRBJ2-2,TRBV7-2,16,TGTGCCAGCAGCTTAGAGGCAGGGGGCAACACCGGGGAGCTGTTTTTT,CASSLEAGGNTGELFF
TRBD1,-,TRBJ1-4,TRBV11-2,16,TGTGCCAGCAGCATATTACCGGGACAGGGGGTCGAAAAACTGTTTTTT,CASSILPGQGVEKLFF
TRBD1,-,TRBJ2-7,TRBV5-6,12,TGTGCCAGCAGCTTGGATAGGACAGGGCTGTACTTC,CASSLDRTGLYF
-,-,TRBJ2-5,TRBV4-1,13,TGCGCCAGCAGTTACCCGGGAGCGGAGACCCAGTACTTC,CASSYPGAETQYF
TRBD1,-,TRBJ2-7,TRBV5-8,14,TGTGCCAGCAGCTTTGGGACAGGGTTCTACGAGCAGTACTTC,CASSFGTGFYEQYF
-,once,TRBJ2-2,TRBV7-7,17,TGTGCTAGCAGCTCTTACCCTCGGACTGATAACACCGGGGAGCTGTTTTTT,CASSSYPRTDNTGELFF
TRBD1,-,TRBJ2-2,TRBV5-1,15,TGCGCCAGCAGCTTAGGGACAGGGCTCACCGGGGAGCTGTTTTTT,CASSLGTGLTGELFF
-,-,TRBJ2-7,TRBV9,14,TGTGCCAGCAGCGTAGCAGGGGGGATCAACGAGCAGTACTTC,CASSVAGGINEQYF